This TCR beta chain was retrieved from a study of CD8+CD57+ T cells in acquired aplastic anemia. It was patients with CD8+CD57+ cell expansion by flow cytometry who were chosen for sequencing. The template used for profiling TCR beta VDJ and CDR3 was genomic DNA. TCRdb fed the reads into MiXCR, producing one record per CDR3 protein. The sample has about 120,000 distinct CDR3 sequences, over 30% seen once. J gave up 1 base and V 4 bases, and 7 bases lay outside the gene matches. Germline V CDR1 and CDR2: SGHAT, FQNNGV. This CDR3 is built from 15 residues. The sequenced sample was sorted CD4+, CD8+, or CD8+CD57+ T cells (not recorded which) from PBMCs. This chain joins TRBV11-2 and TRBJ2-7; TRBD1 matches 7 bases. The sequence derives from a human donor with aplastic anemia. CDR3 bases: TGTGCCAGCAGCTCCTCTGGGACAGCTTCCTACGAGCAGTACTTC. It translates to CASSSSGTASYEQYF.